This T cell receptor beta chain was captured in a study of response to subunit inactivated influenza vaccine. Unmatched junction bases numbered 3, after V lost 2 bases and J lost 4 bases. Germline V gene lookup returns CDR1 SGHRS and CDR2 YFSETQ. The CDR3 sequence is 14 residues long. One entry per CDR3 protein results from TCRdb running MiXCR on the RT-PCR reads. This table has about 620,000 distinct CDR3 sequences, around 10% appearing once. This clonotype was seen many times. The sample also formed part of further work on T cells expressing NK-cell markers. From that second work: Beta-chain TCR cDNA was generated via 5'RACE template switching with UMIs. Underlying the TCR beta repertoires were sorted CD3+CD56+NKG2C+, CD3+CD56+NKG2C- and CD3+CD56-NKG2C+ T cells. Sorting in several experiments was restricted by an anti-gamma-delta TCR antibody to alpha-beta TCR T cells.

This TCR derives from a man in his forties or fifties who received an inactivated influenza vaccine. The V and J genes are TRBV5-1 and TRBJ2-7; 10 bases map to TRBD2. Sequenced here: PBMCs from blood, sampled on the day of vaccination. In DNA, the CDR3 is TGCGCCAGCAGCTTTTCTAGCGGGAGTTACGAGCAGTACTTC. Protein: CASSFSSGSYEQYF. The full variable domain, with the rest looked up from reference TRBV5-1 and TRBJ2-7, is KAGVTQTPRYLIKTRGQQVTLSCSPISGHRSVSWYQQTPGQGLQFLFEYFSETQRNKGNFPGRFSGRQFSNSRSEMNVSTLELGDSALYLCASSFSSGSYEQYFGPGTRLTVT.